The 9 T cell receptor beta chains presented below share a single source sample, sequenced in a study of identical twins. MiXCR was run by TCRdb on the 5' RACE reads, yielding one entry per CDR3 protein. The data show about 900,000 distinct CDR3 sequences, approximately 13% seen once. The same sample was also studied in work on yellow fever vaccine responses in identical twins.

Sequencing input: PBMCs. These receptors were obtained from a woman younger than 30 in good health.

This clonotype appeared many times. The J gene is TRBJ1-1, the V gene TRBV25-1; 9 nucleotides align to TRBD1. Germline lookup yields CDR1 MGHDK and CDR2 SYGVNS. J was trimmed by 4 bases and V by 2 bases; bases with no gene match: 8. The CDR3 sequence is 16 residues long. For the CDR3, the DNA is TGTGCCAGCAGTGAAAGTAGGACAGGGGAGGGCACTGAAGCTTTCTTT. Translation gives CASSESRTGEGTEAFF.

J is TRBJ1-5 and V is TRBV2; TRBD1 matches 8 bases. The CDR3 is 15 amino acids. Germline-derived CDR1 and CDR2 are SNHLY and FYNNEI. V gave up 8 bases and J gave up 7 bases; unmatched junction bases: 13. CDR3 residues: CASGLRDRRAQPQHF. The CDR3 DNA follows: TGTGCCAGCGGTTTGCGGGACAGGCGGGCCCAGCCCCAGCATTTT.

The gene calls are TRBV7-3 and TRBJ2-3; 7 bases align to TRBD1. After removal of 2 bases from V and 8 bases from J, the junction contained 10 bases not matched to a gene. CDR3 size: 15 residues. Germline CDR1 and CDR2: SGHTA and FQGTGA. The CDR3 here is CASSLEGQPSGTQYF. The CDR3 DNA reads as TGTGCCAGCAGCTTAGAGGGACAGCCTTCGGGTACGCAGTATTTT. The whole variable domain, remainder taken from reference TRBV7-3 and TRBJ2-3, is GAGVSQTPSNKVTEKGKYVELRCDPISGHTALYWYRQSLGQGPEFLIYFQGTGAADDSGLPNDRFFAVRPEGSVSTLKIQRTERGDSAVYLCASSLEGQPSGTQYFGPGTRLTVL.

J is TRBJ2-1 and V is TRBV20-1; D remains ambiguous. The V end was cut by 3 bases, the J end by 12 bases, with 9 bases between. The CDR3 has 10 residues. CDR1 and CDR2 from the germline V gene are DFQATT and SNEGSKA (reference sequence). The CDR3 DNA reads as TGCAGTGCTAGTGGGCCTGGGCAGTTCTTC. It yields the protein CSASGPGQFF.

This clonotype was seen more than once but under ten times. The CDR3 loop reads CASSPYPGVAETQYF. CDR3 sequence (DNA): TGTGCCAGCAGCCCCTACCCCGGGGTTGCAGAGACCCAGTACTTC. The genes are TRBV7-9 and TRBJ2-5, with D possibly TRBD2 on 5 matching bases. The length of the CDR3 is 15 residues. V dropped 5 bases and J dropped 4 bases, with 17 bases sitting between them. Per germline, CDR1 SEHNR and CDR2 FQNEAQ (reference sequence).

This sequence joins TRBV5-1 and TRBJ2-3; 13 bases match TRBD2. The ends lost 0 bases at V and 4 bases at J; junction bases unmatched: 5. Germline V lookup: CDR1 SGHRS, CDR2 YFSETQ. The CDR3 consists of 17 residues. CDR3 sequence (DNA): TGCGCCAGCAGCTTGGGACTAGCGGGAGGTACAGCAGATACGCAGTATTTT. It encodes CASSLGLAGGTADTQYF.

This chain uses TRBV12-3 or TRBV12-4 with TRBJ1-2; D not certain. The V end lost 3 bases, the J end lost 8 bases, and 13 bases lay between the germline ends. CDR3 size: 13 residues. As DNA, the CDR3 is TGTGCCAGCAGTTTTGAGGGTCCGGGGGGCTACACCTTC. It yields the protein CASSFEGPGGYTF.

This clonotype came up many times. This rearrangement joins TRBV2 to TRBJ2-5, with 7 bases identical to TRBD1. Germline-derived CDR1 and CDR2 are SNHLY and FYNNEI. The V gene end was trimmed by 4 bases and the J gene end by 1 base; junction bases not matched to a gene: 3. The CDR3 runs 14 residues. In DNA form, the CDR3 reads TGTGCCAGCAGTGCCGGGACAGCCCAAGAGACCCAGTACTTC. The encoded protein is CASSAGTAQETQYF.

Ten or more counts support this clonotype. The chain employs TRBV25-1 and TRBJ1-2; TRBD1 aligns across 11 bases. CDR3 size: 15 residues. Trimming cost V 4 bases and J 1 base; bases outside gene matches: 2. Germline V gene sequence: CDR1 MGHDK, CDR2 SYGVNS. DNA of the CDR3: TGTGCCAGCAGTGGGGGACAGGGGGGTAACTATGGCTACACCTTC. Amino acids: CASSGGQGGNYGYTF.